The 30 T cell receptor beta chains listed next were all sequenced from one sample in a study of blood T cell repertoires in COVID-19. The table came from immunoSEQ multiplex PCR; TCRdb's copy has only in-frame clones and leaves some out. Among about 190,000 clones listed, less than 90% were seen once. The sequenced sample was peripheral blood. Receptor source: a woman aged 40 to 50 with acute or convalescent COVID-19.

J is TRBJ1-2 and V is TRBV6-2 or TRBV6-3; 8 bases match TRBD1. Germline V gene sequence: CDR1 MNHEY, CDR2 SVGEGT. The CDR3 has 15 amino acids. V lost 2 bases, J lost 7 bases, and 9 bases stayed unmatched. CDR3 DNA: TGTGCCAGCAGTTACCCAGGGGGCGCGTTTGGTGGCTACACCTTC. It specifies CASSYPGGAFGGYTF.

The chain combines TRBV27 with TRBJ1-2; 10 bases align to TRBD1. Unmatched junction bases numbered 7, after V lost 5 bases and J lost 7 bases. Germline CDR1 is MNHEY and CDR2 is SMNVEV (reference sequence). The CDR3 totals 14 residues. Written as DNA, the CDR3 is TGTGCCAGCAGTCCAGGGACAGGGGTCGGTGGCTACACCTTC. Amino acid sequence: CASSPGTGVGGYTF.

This sequence joins TRBV4-1 and TRBJ1-2; TRBD1 matches 8 bases. The CDR3 sequence is 16 residues long. Germline V CDR1 and CDR2: MGHRA, YSYEKL. Trimming at V came to 0 bases and at J to 1 base, leaving 4 bases not matched to a gene. The CDR3, as DNA: TGCGCCAGCAGCCAAGATTGGACAGGGCTTAACTATGGCTACACCTTC. It specifies CASSQDWTGLNYGYTF.

V and J are TRBV2 and TRBJ2-5; possible D gene TRBD2, 6 bases. The V end lost 7 bases, the J end lost 3 bases, and 15 bases lay between the germline ends. This CDR3 is 14 amino acids long. Germline V gives CDR1 SNHLY, CDR2 FYNNEI. The CDR3 protein is CASKLARWEETQYF. The CDR3, as DNA: TGTGCCAGCAAGCTAGCGAGGTGGGAAGAGACCCAGTACTTC. The entire variable domain, with the rest obtained from reference TRBV2 and TRBJ2-5, is as follows: EPEVTQTPSHQVTQMGQEVILRCVPISNHLYFYWYRQILGQKVEFLVSFYNNEISEKSEIFDDQFSVERPDGSNFTLKIRSTKLEDSAMYFCASKLARWEETQYFGPGTRLLVL.

V gene TRBV28 combines with J gene TRBJ2-7; possible D gene TRBD2, 6 bases. V shed 3 bases and J shed 3 bases, with 18 bases lying between them. This CDR3 is 16 amino acids long. Germline-derived CDR1 and CDR2 are MDHEN and SYDVKM. The CDR3 nucleotides are TGTGCCAGCAGTTTTTCTAGCGCCCGAGGAGTCTACGAGCAGTACTTC. Protein product: CASSFSSARGVYEQYF.

The chain links TRBV19 to TRBJ1-4; D remains unclear. This CDR3 is 16 amino acids long. The germline V gene encodes CDR1 LNHDA and CDR2 SQIVND (reference sequence). Between the trimmed V and J ends, which lost 6 bases and 0 bases, there was a span of 14 bases. CDR3 amino acids: CASRGLTRATNEKLFF. As DNA, the CDR3 is TGTGCCAGTAGGGGCCTTACCAGAGCAACTAATGAAAAACTGTTTTTT.

The table lists this clone with a few counts. The V gene is TRBV4-1, the J gene TRBJ1-2; D perhaps matches TRBD1 (6 bases). V was clipped by 6 bases and J by 0 bases, with 14 bases between them. The CDR3 has 15 residues. Germline V gene data show CDR1 as MGHRA and CDR2 as YSYEKL. CDR3 in DNA: TGCGCCAGCAGACAGACAGGAGCCCCTAACTATGGCTACACCTTC. This translates into CASRQTGAPNYGYTF.

Only one count was recorded for this clone. The chain is built from TRBV25-1 and TRBJ2-2; D perhaps matches TRBD1 (6 bases). Trimming removed 6 bases from V and 13 bases from J, with 21 bases in between. CDR1 is MGHDK, CDR2 SYGVNS, per germline. The CDR3 length is 14 residues. CDR3 coding DNA: TGTGCCAGCAGCACACCGACCGACGGACAGAGGCTGTTTTTT. Translation: CASSTPTDGQRLFF.

This chain uses TRBV3-1 (or the pseudogene TRBV3-2) with TRBJ1-2; 7 bases are shared with TRBD1. The germline gives CDR1 LGHDT, CDR2 YNNKEL (reference sequence). The CDR3 runs 15 residues. The trim removed 4 bases at V and 4 bases at J, leaving 9 bases unmatched. The CDR3 DNA follows: TGTGCCAGCAGCCTCCCCGGACAGGCAATCTATGGCTACACCTTC. Amino acids: CASSLPGQAIYGYTF.

Comment on this clone: Within the sample, other DNA sequences also encode this same CDR3. CDR3 DNA sequence: TGCGCCAGCAGCTCGGGCTCTGGGGCCAACGTCCTGACTTTC. Translated, it gives CASSSGSGANVLTF. The rearrangement joins TRBV5-1 to TRBJ2-6; no firm D call. CDR1 SGHRS and CDR2 YFSETQ come from the germline V gene. V lost 3 bases and J lost 0, with 4 bases in between. CDR3 length equals 14 residues.

Only one count was recorded for this clone. The chain uses TRBV13 and TRBJ2-2; 12 bases line up with TRBD2. Germline V lookup: CDR1 PRHDT, CDR2 FYEKMQ (reference sequence). Unmatched junction bases numbered 2, after V lost 5 bases and J lost 1 base. The CDR3 has 16 amino acids. CDR3 residues: CASSELAGGNTGELFF. The CDR3 nucleotides read TGTGCCAGCAGCGAACTAGCGGGGGGGAACACCGGGGAGCTGTTTTTT.

The chain has TRBV6-6 and TRBJ2-1; 7 bases are a match to TRBD1. The V segment lost 8 bases and the J segment 3 bases; nucleotides outside the gene matches: 7. The CDR3 has 14 residues. The germline gives CDR1 MNHNY, CDR2 SVGAGI (reference sequence). CDR3 residues: CASLRDSLYNEQFF. In nucleotides, the CDR3 is TGTGCCAGCCTCCGGGACAGCCTCTACAATGAGCAGTTCTTC.

The chain employs TRBV6-5 and TRBJ2-3; 10 bases match TRBD2. The germline CDR1 and CDR2 sequences are MNHEY and SVGAGI. With 3 bases clipped from V and 5 bases from J, the junction kept 5 bases outside the gene matches. CDR3 length: 15 residues. DNA for the CDR3: TGTGCCAGCAGTTATGTAACTAGCGGGAAAGATACGCAGTATTTT. This codes for CASSYVTSGKDTQYF.

V and J are TRBV7-9 and TRBJ2-3; 9 nucleotides match TRBD2. CDR3 size: 17 residues. Germline-derived CDR1 and CDR2 are SEHNR and FQNEAQ (reference sequence). After removal of 2 bases from V and 4 bases from J, the junction contained 10 bases not matched to a gene. DNA of the CDR3: TGTGCCAGCAGCTTAAAATTGGGCGGGGGGGCCCCAGATACGCAGTATTTT. Encoded protein: CASSLKLGGGAPDTQYF.

The genes are TRBV27 and TRBJ2-1, with 7 bases that match TRBD2. This CDR3 is 15 amino acids long. The V segment lost 2 bases and the J segment 6 bases; nucleotides outside the gene matches: 7. Germline lookup yields CDR1 MNHEY and CDR2 SMNVEV (reference sequence). For the CDR3, the DNA is TGTGCCAGCAGTTTAACGAGACTAGCTCCCAATGAGCAGTTCTTC. The encoded protein is CASSLTRLAPNEQFF.

This clone was seen once. The chain has TRBV6-5 and TRBJ1-2; 7 bases agree with TRBD1. Germline V gene data show CDR1 as MNHEY and CDR2 as SVGAGI. The CDR3 spans 14 residues. V was clipped by 5 bases and J by 0 bases; unmatched bases: 3. The CDR3 DNA sequence: TGTGCCAGCAGTAGACAGGGACCTAACTATGGCTACACCTTC. This codes for CASSRQGPNYGYTF.

V and J are TRBV28 and TRBJ1-5, with 8 bases fitting TRBD1. Germline loops: CDR1 MDHEN, CDR2 SYDVKM. This CDR3 spans 14 amino acids. J was trimmed by 4 bases and V by 3 bases; bases with no gene match: 2. The chain's CDR3 is CASSFRTGNQPQHF. The CDR3 nucleotides read TGTGCCAGCAGTTTCCGGACAGGGAATCAGCCCCAGCATTTT.

This chain connects TRBV7-9 to TRBJ1-2; D remains unclear. The CDR3 runs to 11 residues. The germline V gene has CDR1 SEHNR and CDR2 FQNEAQ (reference sequence). Trimming took off 5 bases at V and 8 bases at J, with 9 bases between the two ends. In nucleotides, the CDR3 is TGTGCCAGCAGCATGGGCTGGGGCTACACCTTC. This encodes CASSMGWGYTF.

The chain employs TRBV3-1 (or the pseudogene TRBV3-2) and TRBJ2-1; D unclear. CDR3 size: 18 residues. Trimming left V 0 bases short and J 3 bases short, with 18 bases between. The germline gives CDR1 LGHDT, CDR2 YNNKEL (reference sequence). The CDR3 spells CASSQDRPIVSVYNEQFF. Here the CDR3 DNA reads TGTGCCAGCAGCCAAGATCGTCCGATCGTGTCAGTCTACAATGAGCAGTTCTTC.

The chain recombines TRBV5-1 with TRBJ1-4, with D perhaps matching TRBD1 (5 bases). CDR1 is SGHRS and CDR2 is YFSETQ in the germline V gene. Trimming removed 8 bases from V and 3 bases from J, with 11 bases in between. The CDR3 totals 13 residues. The CDR3 nucleotides are TGCGCCAGGAAAGGGGCGCCTAATGAAAAACTGTTTTTT. It is translated as CARKGAPNEKLFF.

The genes are TRBV30 and TRBJ1-2; TRBD1 agrees at 7 bases. V was pared by 3 bases and J by 3 bases, with 7 bases of the junction left unmatched. Germline V lookup: CDR1 GTSNPN, CDR2 SVGIG (reference sequence). The CDR3 sequence is 14 residues long. In nucleotides, the CDR3 is TGTGCCTGGAGGCCACAGGGGCTTTACTATGGCTACACCTTC. Residues: CAWRPQGLYYGYTF.

The chain has TRBV6-5 and TRBJ1-3; 8 positions match TRBD1. The ends lost 0 bases at V and 4 bases at J; junction bases unmatched: 5. The length of the CDR3 is 16 residues. The germline CDR1 and CDR2 sequences are MNHEY and SVGAGI. The DNA for the CDR3 is TGTGCCAGCAGTTACTCGTGGACAGGGTCCGGAAACACCATATATTTT. Translation gives CASSYSWTGSGNTIYF.

The genes are TRBV28 and TRBJ1-4; maybe TRBD1 (5 bases). This CDR3 region has 15 residues. Trimming pared 9 bases from V and 4 bases from J, leaving 18 bases between. CDR1 is MDHEN, CDR2 SYDVKM, per germline. As DNA, the CDR3 is TGTGCCAGTCTTAGGGGAGGGGCCTATAATGAAAAACTGTTTTTT. It yields the protein CASLRGGAYNEKLFF.

This clone was counted a single time. The chain recombines TRBV4-2 with TRBJ1-2; 7 bases fit TRBD1. Germline V gene sequence: CDR1 LGHNA, CDR2 YNFKEQ. CDR3 length: 14 amino acids. Trimming removed 0 bases from V and 6 bases from J; junction bases left unmatched: 4. In DNA form, the CDR3 reads TGTGCCAGCAGCCAAGAATACAGGGGCGATGGCTACACCTTC. It translates to CASSQEYRGDGYTF.

V is TRBV18 and J is TRBJ2-1; D is possibly TRBD1 (6 bases). The CDR3 consists of 14 residues. Germline CDR1 reads KGHSH; CDR2 reads LQKENI. V was clipped by 6 bases and J by 5 bases, with 14 bases between them. The chain's CDR3 is CASSPTGTNNEQFF. DNA for the CDR3: TGTGCCAGCTCCCCCACCGGGACAAACAATGAGCAGTTCTTC.

CDR3 nucleotides: TGTGCCAGCAGGGCAATGACTGATTCACCCCTCCACTTT. Protein: CASRAMTDSPLHF. The chain joins TRBV6-4 to TRBJ1-6; D unclear. V was shortened by 6 bases and J by 8 bases, with 11 bases between the two germline ends. The CDR3 runs 13 residues. Germline CDR1 MRHNA, CDR2 SNTAGT.

This chain uses TRBV25-1 with TRBJ1-2; 8 positions match TRBD1. This CDR3 region has 16 residues. V trimming: 3 bases; J trimming: 3 bases; junction bases outside the gene matches: 9. Germline CDR1 and CDR2: MGHDK and SYGVNS. CDR3 sequence: CASSDSAGGRDYGYTF. CDR3 coding DNA: TGTGCCAGCAGTGATTCAGCAGGGGGCAGGGACTATGGCTACACCTTC.

The chain employs TRBV2 and TRBJ2-5; possible D gene TRBD1, 6 bases. CDR1 is SNHLY and CDR2 is FYNNEI in the germline V gene. V was pared by 6 bases and J by 2 bases, with 10 bases between. The CDR3 sequence is 13 residues long. As DNA, the CDR3 is TGTGCCAGCAGCATACAGGGACAAGAGACCCAGTACTTC. It translates to CASSIQGQETQYF.

This clone was detected once. V is TRBV29-1 and J is TRBJ1-2, with a weak D call TRBD1 (6 bases). This CDR3 contains 12 residues. V lost 8 bases to trimming and J lost 2 bases, with 12 bases between them. Germline V CDR1 and CDR2: SQVTM, ANQGSEA. The CDR3 sequence: CSTATGNYGYTF. CDR3 nucleotides: TGCAGCACGGCGACAGGAAACTATGGCTACACCTTC.

The chain links TRBV19 to TRBJ2-2, with 8 bases aligning to TRBD2. This CDR3 region has 15 residues. Germline loops: CDR1 LNHDA, CDR2 SQIVND (reference sequence). With V trimmed by 10 bases and J by 1 base, 8 bases remained unmatched. CDR3 nucleotide sequence: TGTGCCACCCGGGGGGGGACGGTGAACACCGGGGAGCTGTTTTTT. Translation: CATRGGTVNTGELFF. The entire variable domain, with the rest obtained from reference TRBV19 and TRBJ2-2, is as follows: DGGITQSPKYLFRKEGQNVTLSCEQNLNHDAMYWYRQDPGQGLRLIYYSQIVNDFQKGDIAEGYSVSREKKESFPLTVTSAQKNPTAFYLCATRGGTVNTGELFFGEGSRLTVL.